These T cell receptor beta chains were read from a single sample in a study of Tregs in tolerant kidney transplant recipients. Clones were sequenced by immunoSEQ multiplex PCR, and TCRdb holds only the in-frame ones, with some missing. This sample has about 100,000 clones; roughly 93% occur once, and the top ten carry 0.35% to 0.55%. Sequencing used CD4+ T cells from blood, obtained before the transplant. The origin of the receptors is a human donor who received a combined kidney and bone marrow transplant. Both conserved end residues are part of each CDR3. The D gene is left open where the match is weak. Where a row states a size, it is once, few, many or the class of an expanded clone; other rows omit it.

size: .; V: TRBV6-5; D: TRBD2; J: TRBJ2-5; DNA: TGTGCCAGCAGTTACACCCCACGGGGGGAAGAGACCCAGTACTTC; CDR3: CASSYTPRGEETQYF
size: .; V: TRBV5-5; D: .; J: TRBJ1-4; DNA: TGTGCCAGCAGCTTGGCCAGGACAGCAACTAATGAAAAACTGTTTTTT; CDR3: CASSLARTATNEKLFF
size: .; V: TRBV6-5; D: TRBD1; J: TRBJ2-3; DNA: TGTGCCAGCAGTACGGACAGGCCAGGGGCAGATACGCAGTATTTT; CDR3: CASSTDRPGADTQYF
size: .; V: TRBV27; D: .; J: TRBJ2-5; DNA: TGTGCCAGCAGCCGGAACCAGGGGACCCAGTACTTC; CDR3: CASSRNQGTQYF
size: .; V: TRBV7-2; D: .; J: TRBJ1-4; DNA: TGTGCCAGCAGCTTAGATCCCAGGGGAACTAATGAAAAACTGTTTTTT; CDR3: CASSLDPRGTNEKLFF
size: .; V: TRBV18; D: TRBD1; J: TRBJ2-1; DNA: TGTGCCAGCTCACCGACAGGGTTGGAAAACTATGAGCAGTTCTTC; CDR3: CASSPTGLENYEQFF
size: .; V: TRBV27; D: .; J: TRBJ1-2; DNA: TGTGCCAGCAGTTTAAGTCCGGGGAGCTATGGCTACACCTTC; CDR3: CASSLSPGSYGYTF
size: .; V: TRBV10-3; D: .; J: TRBJ1-4; DNA: TGTGCCATCAGTGCCTCTGGCAGATCTAATGAAAAACTGTTTTTT; CDR3: CAISASGRSNEKLFF
size: few; V: TRBV4-3; D: TRBD2; J: TRBJ2-1; DNA: TGCGCCAGCAGCCATAAGGGGCGGGGGACCTACAATGAGCAGTTCTTC; CDR3: CASSHKGRGTYNEQFF
size: .; V: TRBV2; D: .; J: TRBJ1-1; DNA: TGTGCCAGCAGTGAAGGGTGGGCAACTGAAGCTTTCTTT; CDR3: CASSEGWATEAFF
size: .; V: TRBV5-6; D: TRBD1; J: TRBJ1-2; DNA: TGTGCCAGCAGCTTGGCGCAGGGGGCGTCTATGTTGTACTATGGCTACACCTTC; CDR3: CASSLAQGASMLYYGYTF
size: .; V: TRBV5-1; D: .; J: TRBJ2-2; DNA: TGCGCCAGCAGCCGCATGAGCGGAAACACCGGGGAGCTGTTTTTT; CDR3: CASSRMSGNTGELFF
size: few; V: TRBV18; D: .; J: TRBJ2-7; DNA: TGTGCCAGCTCACCAGACAGGGAGCAGTACTTC; CDR3: CASSPDREQYF
size: once; V: TRBV7-2; D: .; J: TRBJ2-3; DNA: TGTGCCAGCAGCTCTGGGAGGGGGAGGGCCGTAGATACGCAGTATTTT; CDR3: CASSSGRGRAVDTQYF
size: .; V: TRBV9; D: TRBD1; J: TRBJ2-7; DNA: TGTGCCAGCAGCAAGAGGGTTCGGACAGGGCCCTCCGAGCAGTACTTC; CDR3: CASSKRVRTGPSEQYF
size: .; V: TRBV5-4; D: .; J: TRBJ1-6; DNA: TGTGCCAGCAGCCCCCCGGGCTCCTATAATTCACCCCTCCACTTT; CDR3: CASSPPGSYNSPLHF
size: .; V: TRBV10-3; D: .; J: TRBJ1-3; DNA: TGTGCCATCCTGGACAACTCTGGAAACACCATATATTTT; CDR3: CAILDNSGNTIYF
size: .; V: TRBV6-1; D: .; J: TRBJ1-4; DNA: TGTGCCAGCAGCCCCATTGCAACTAATGAAAAACTGTTTTTT; CDR3: CASSPIATNEKLFF
size: .; V: TRBV30; D: TRBD1; J: TRBJ2-3; DNA: TGTGCCTGGAATGGCGAGGTTGACAGGGTCACAGATACGCAGTATTTT; CDR3: CAWNGEVDRVTDTQYF
size: .; V: TRBV19; D: .; J: TRBJ2-3; DNA: TGTGCCAGTAGTATAGGCGCTGTCACAGATACGCAGTATTTT; CDR3: CASSIGAVTDTQYF
size: .; V: TRBV11-2; D: TRBD1; J: TRBJ1-6; DNA: TGTGCCAGCAGCTCCAGGGGGAGTGATAATTCCCCCCTCCACTTT; CDR3: CASSSRGSDNSPLHF
size: .; V: TRBV6-1; D: .; J: TRBJ2-5; DNA: TGTGCCAGCAGTAGGGACTTTGCAGAGACCCAGTACTTC; CDR3: CASSRDFAETQYF
size: .; V: TRBV2; D: TRBD1; J: TRBJ1-1; DNA: TGTGCCAGCAGTGGGACAGGGCTGGACACTGAAGCTTTCTTT; CDR3: CASSGTGLDTEAFF
size: .; V: TRBV15; D: .; J: TRBJ2-2; DNA: TGTGCCACCGTTCCAGCGAACACCGGGGAGCTGTTTTTT; CDR3: CATVPANTGELFF
size: .; V: TRBV21-1; D: .; J: TRBJ2-1; DNA: TGTGCCAGCAGAATTCGACGGGGGGGAGCCTTCTTC; CDR3: CASRIRRGGAFF
size: .; V: TRBV5-5; D: TRBD1; J: TRBJ2-5; DNA: TGTGCCAGCAGCTTGGTCCCCCACGACAAAACAGGGGGCGCCCCTGGCCAGTACTTC; CDR3: CASSLVPHDKTGGAPGQYF
size: .; V: TRBV5-1; D: .; J: TRBJ2-1; DNA: TGCGCCAGCAGCGACCGACAGATACACCCCTACAATGAGCAGTTCTTC; CDR3: CASSDRQIHPYNEQFF
size: .; V: TRBV9; D: .; J: TRBJ1-6; DNA: TGTGCCAGCAGCGTAGTTGGGGCAGATAATTCACCCCTCCACTTT; CDR3: CASSVVGADNSPLHF
size: few; V: TRBV5-4; D: .; J: TRBJ2-7; DNA: TGTGCCAGCAGCTTGAAACACAGGTCCTACGAGCAGTACTTC; CDR3: CASSLKHRSYEQYF
size: .; V: TRBV2; D: .; J: TRBJ1-1; DNA: TGTGCCAGCAGGGACAGACGGTCTCCGGGAGAAGCTTTCTTT; CDR3: CASRDRRSPGEAFF
size: .; V: TRBV12-5; D: .; J: TRBJ1-5; DNA: TGTGCTAGTGGTTTGCCTGGACAGAGCAATCAGCCCCAGCATTTT; CDR3: CASGLPGQSNQPQHF
size: few; V: TRBV9; D: .; J: TRBJ1-6; DNA: TGTGCCAGCAGCGTAACGCCCGGTGGGGGAGGGTGGTCACCCCTCCACTTT; CDR3: CASSVTPGGGGWSPLHF
size: .; V: TRBV30; D: .; J: TRBJ1-1; DNA: TGTGCCTGGGGCCCCCGAAATGAGGCTGAAGCTTTCTTT; CDR3: CAWGPRNEAEAFF
size: .; V: TRBV11-2; D: .; J: TRBJ2-7; DNA: TGTGCCAGCAGCTTGGGACTGGTCGAGCAGTACTTC; CDR3: CASSLGLVEQYF
size: .; V: TRBV6-5; D: .; J: TRBJ2-2; DNA: TGTGCCAGCAGTCTCGGGATTTACACCGGGGAGCTGTTTTTT; CDR3: CASSLGIYTGELFF
size: .; V: TRBV2; D: .; J: TRBJ1-1; DNA: TGTGCCAGCAGTCCTCGAATTGGGTTGGAGGCTTTCTTT; CDR3: CASSPRIGLEAFF
size: .; V: TRBV7-8; D: TRBD2; J: TRBJ2-7; DNA: TGTGCCAGCAGCTTAGCGGGCAGCGGGAGTTACGAGCAGTACTTC; CDR3: CASSLAGSGSYEQYF
size: .; V: TRBV29-1; D: TRBD1; J: TRBJ1-4; DNA: TGCAGCGTCAAGCCGGGACAGGGCGGTGAAAAACTGTTTTTT; CDR3: CSVKPGQGGEKLFF
size: .; V: TRBV29-1; D: .; J: TRBJ1-5; DNA: TGCAGCGTTGGTGCCAGGGGCGAGGGTCAGCCCCAGCATTTT; CDR3: CSVGARGEGQPQHF
size: .; V: TRBV9; D: TRBD2; J: TRBJ2-5; DNA: TGTGCCAGCAGCGTACTAGCGGAGTACCAAGAGACCCAGTACTTC; CDR3: CASSVLAEYQETQYF
size: .; V: TRBV11-2; D: .; J: TRBJ2-2; DNA: TGTGCCAGCAGCTTTTCGGGGACGAACACCGGGGAGCTGTTTTTT; CDR3: CASSFSGTNTGELFF
size: .; V: TRBV7-3; D: .; J: TRBJ1-2; DNA: TGTGCCAGCAGCTTATCCCCCTCCTATGGCTACACCTTC; CDR3: CASSLSPSYGYTF
size: .; V: TRBV28; D: TRBD1; J: TRBJ1-1; DNA: TGTGCCAGCAGTTTATTTGGACAGGGGAACACTGAAGCTTTCTTT; CDR3: CASSLFGQGNTEAFF
size: .; V: TRBV28; D: .; J: TRBJ2-3; DNA: TGTGCCAGCAGTACGGTGAGCACAGATACGCAGTATTTT; CDR3: CASSTVSTDTQYF
size: .; V: TRBV30; D: .; J: TRBJ1-2; DNA: TGTGCCTGGAGTAACGACAGCCCTCCCAACTATGGCTACACCTTC; CDR3: CAWSNDSPPNYGYTF
size: .; V: TRBV7-8; D: TRBD1; J: TRBJ1-5; DNA: TGTGCCAGCAGCTTACTAGACAGGGGGCAACAGCCCCAGCATTTT; CDR3: CASSLLDRGQQPQHF
size: once; V: TRBV19; D: TRBD2; J: TRBJ2-1; DNA: TGTGCCAGTAGTATTGGGCAGCTAGCGGGAGTGGGGTACTACAATGAGCAGTTCTTC; CDR3: CASSIGQLAGVGYYNEQFF
size: .; V: TRBV19; D: .; J: TRBJ1-1; DNA: TGTGCCAGTAGCGACAGGAACACTGAAGCTTTCTTT; CDR3: CASSDRNTEAFF
size: .; V: TRBV5-1; D: .; J: TRBJ1-1; DNA: TGCGCCAGCAGCCAACAGGGCCGGGAGAACACTGAAGCTTTCTTT; CDR3: CASSQQGRENTEAFF
size: .; V: TRBV7-2; D: .; J: TRBJ1-4; DNA: TGTGCCAGCAGCCCTCATTCTGGAGCAGCAACTAATGAAAAACTGTTTTTT; CDR3: CASSPHSGAATNEKLFF
size: .; V: TRBV30; D: TRBD1; J: TRBJ2-7; DNA: TGTGCCTGGAGTGACACAGGGGACGAGCAGTACTTC; CDR3: CAWSDTGDEQYF
size: .; V: TRBV5-4; D: .; J: TRBJ2-1; DNA: TGTGCCAGCAGCTTCGTAGCGGATTCCTACAATGAGCAGTTCTTC; CDR3: CASSFVADSYNEQFF
size: once; V: TRBV7-9; D: TRBD1; J: TRBJ1-1; DNA: TGTGCCAGCAGCCCTGGGGACAGAAAGAACACTGAAGCTTTCTTT; CDR3: CASSPGDRKNTEAFF
size: .; V: TRBV5-1; D: TRBD1; J: TRBJ1-1; DNA: TGCGCCAGCAGCCCCCGGACAGGGGGCCGGACTGAAGCTTTCTTT; CDR3: CASSPRTGGRTEAFF